This T cell receptor (beta chain) was profiled in a study of blood T cell repertoires in COVID-19. About the study: The United States, Italy and Spain were the sources of the acute and convalescent COVID-19 samples.

Authors' analysis steps: Estimates of nucleated cell counts were drawn from the amplification of reference gene primers. Produced via immunoSEQ multiplex PCR; TCRdb's table is partial and in-frame only. Clone size and the V and J calls come from that table; the DNA yielded D and trimming. The repertoire holds some 150,000 clones, 60% to 80% seen once, with around 3% in the top ten. Cohort allocation depended upon clinical history that participants reported. Recovered participants had two consecutive negative NP/OP PCR tests, healthcare professional clearance, or symptom resolution. Trimming shortened V by 7 bases and J by 1 base, and 23 bases separated the two germline ends. Germline lookup yields CDR1 SGHRS and CDR2 YFSETQ. This CDR3 is 17 amino acids long.

V and J are TRBV5-1 and TRBJ2-5, with D possibly being TRBD2 (5 bases). Source material: PBMCs or T cells enriched from blood (not recorded which). This TCR derives from a woman between 45 and 60 years old who had recovered from COVID-19. CDR3 in DNA: TGCGCCAGCGGCCTCCGGGGAAGCCGTACCTCCCAAGAGACCCAGTACTTC. It codes for CASGLRGSRTSQETQYF.